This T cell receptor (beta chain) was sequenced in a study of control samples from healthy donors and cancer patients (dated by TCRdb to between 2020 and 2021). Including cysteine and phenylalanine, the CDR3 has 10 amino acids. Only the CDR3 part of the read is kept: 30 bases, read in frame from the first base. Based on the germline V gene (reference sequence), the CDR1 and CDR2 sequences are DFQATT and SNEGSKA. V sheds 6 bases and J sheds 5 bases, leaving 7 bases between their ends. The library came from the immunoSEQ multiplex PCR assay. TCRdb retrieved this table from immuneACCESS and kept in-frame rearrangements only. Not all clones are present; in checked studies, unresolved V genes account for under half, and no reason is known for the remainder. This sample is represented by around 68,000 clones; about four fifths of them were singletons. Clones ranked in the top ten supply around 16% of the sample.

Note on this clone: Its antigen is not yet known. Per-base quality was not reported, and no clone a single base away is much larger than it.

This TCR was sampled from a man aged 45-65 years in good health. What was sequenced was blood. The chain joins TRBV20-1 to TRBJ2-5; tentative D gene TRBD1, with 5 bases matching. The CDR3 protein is CSAGHETQYF. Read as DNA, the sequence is TGCAGTGCCGGACACGAGACCCAGTACTTC.